The 15 T cell receptor beta chains listed next were all sequenced from one sample in a study of cytomegalovirus exposure and HLA in healthy donors. Amplification used 60 Vbeta primers and 13 Jbeta primers. Method: immunoSEQ multiplex PCR; TCRdb's copy keeps in-frame clones and lacks some. The data hold some 95,000 clones, with around 80% observed a single time. The source material was PBMCs. The source is a man aged 25-45 years in good health and CMV-seronegative.

V is TRBV19 and J is TRBJ1-5; D might be TRBD1 (6 bases). V lost 6 bases, J lost 4 bases, and 16 bases lay in between. CDR3 length: 15 amino acids. Germline lookup yields CDR1 LNHDA and CDR2 SQIVND (reference sequence). Written as DNA, the CDR3 is TGTGCCAGTAGGACTCCGGGACAACCAAATCAGCCCCAGCATTTT. It codes for CASRTPGQPNQPQHF.

The V gene is TRBV2, the J gene TRBJ2-7, with TRBD1 as a possible D gene (6 bases). V was pared by 6 bases and J by 2 bases, with 14 bases between. The length of the CDR3 is 14 residues. CDR1 is SNHLY, CDR2 FYNNEI, per germline. CDR3 bases: TGTGCCAGCAGACTCTCCACAGGGCCCTACGAGCAGTACTTC. It is translated as CASRLSTGPYEQYF.

The rearrangement uses TRBV9 and TRBJ2-1, with TRBD2 matching over 15 bases. CDR1 and CDR2 from the germline V gene are SGDLS and YYNGEE. The CDR3 extends over 15 amino acids. The V and J ends lost 6 bases and 6 bases, in that order; junction bases with no gene match: 4. The CDR3 coding sequence is TGTGCCAGCAACGGACTAGCGGGGGGGCCCAATGAGCAGTTCTTC. Its protein product is CASNGLAGGPNEQFF.

This clone was detected only a few times. The chain employs TRBV6-5 and TRBJ2-7; TRBD2 is a possible D gene (5 bases). This CDR3 comprises 13 residues. The germline V and J ends were trimmed by 2 bases and 2 bases, with 7 bases remaining between them. Per the germline V gene, CDR1 is MNHEY and CDR2 is SVGAGI. CDR3 bases: TGTGCCAGCAGTTACCCGGGGACCTACGAGCAGTACTTC. Protein sequence: CASSYPGTYEQYF.

The chain employs TRBV6-1 and TRBJ1-5, with D perhaps TRBD1 (5 bases). The germline V gene encodes CDR1 MNHNS and CDR2 SASEGT. Between the trimmed V and J ends, which lost 4 bases and 3 bases, there was a span of 13 bases. CDR3 length: 15 amino acids. DNA of the CDR3: TGTGCCAGCAGTGGGAGCAGGGTGACCAATCAGCCCCAGCATTTT. Protein product: CASSGSRVTNQPQHF.

This clone appeared once. The chain links TRBV28 to TRBJ1-3; D unresolved. Per the germline V gene, CDR1 is MDHEN and CDR2 is SYDVKM. V was trimmed by 5 bases and J by 2 bases, leaving 13 bases between them. CDR3 size: 15 residues. DNA of the CDR3: TGTGCCAGCAGTCTCCGACTAACTCCTGGAAACACCATATATTTT. Amino acid sequence: CASSLRLTPGNTIYF.

This rearrangement joins TRBV6-1 to TRBJ2-7; D unresolved. The V and J ends lost 3 bases and 2 bases respectively, with 14 bases between them. Germline V gene sequence: CDR1 MNHNS, CDR2 SASEGT. There are 15 residues in the CDR3. CDR3 in amino acids: CASSETLTPTYEQYF. The CDR3 DNA sequence: TGTGCCAGCAGTGAGACTCTGACGCCCACCTACGAGCAGTACTTC.

The V gene is TRBV28, the J gene TRBJ2-5; the match to TRBD1 covers 7 bases. The CDR3 totals 15 residues. After removal of 5 bases from V and 2 bases from J, the junction contained 8 bases not matched to a gene. Germline values: CDR1 MDHEN, CDR2 SYDVKM. The DNA for the CDR3 is TGTGCCAGCAGTCCCTCCAGGGGGTGGCAAGAGACCCAGTACTTC. It translates to CASSPSRGWQETQYF.

V is TRBV5-1 and J is TRBJ1-1; 8 bases fit TRBD1. The CDR3 covers 13 residues. Trimming cost V 3 bases and J 4 bases; bases outside gene matches: 2. Germline V gene lookup returns CDR1 SGHRS and CDR2 YFSETQ. The chain's CDR3 is CASSSQGATEAFF. The CDR3 nucleotides are TGCGCCAGCAGCTCCCAGGGGGCCACTGAAGCTTTCTTT.

The chain couples TRBV5-1 to TRBJ2-1, with 9 bases fitting TRBD1. Losses at the gene ends were 0 bases for V and 8 bases for J; bases not matched to a gene: 12. The CDR3 has 17 amino acids. Germline CDR1 is SGHRS and CDR2 is YFSETQ. The CDR3 loop is CASSLEPGQGGIDEQFF. Written as DNA, the CDR3 is TGCGCCAGCAGCTTGGAACCGGGACAGGGTGGCATCGATGAGCAGTTCTTC.

This rearrangement joins TRBV29-1 to TRBJ1-2; D unclear. Germline CDR1 reads SQVTM; CDR2 reads ANQGSEA. Between the trimmed V and J ends, which lost 5 bases and 2 bases, there was a span of 9 bases. The CDR3 is made up of 12 amino acids. The CDR3 loop reads CSVSAGNYGYTF. The CDR3 DNA reads TGCAGCGTTTCAGCGGGAAACTATGGCTACACCTTC.

The V call is TRBV18, the J call TRBJ2-1, with D possibly matching TRBD2 (5 bases). Germline CDR1 KGHSH, CDR2 LQKENI. The ends were cut back, 1 base at V and 0 bases at J, with 7 bases in the middle. This CDR3 contains 15 residues. This CDR3 is CASSPLGSSYNEQFF. As DNA, the CDR3 is TGTGCCAGCTCACCACTAGGGAGCTCCTACAATGAGCAGTTCTTC.

This sequence joins TRBV28 and TRBJ2-1; TRBD2 matches 8 bases. The J segment lost 7 bases and the V segment lost 1 base, leaving 3 bases of the junction unmatched. CDR3 length: 14 amino acids. Germline assignment: CDR1 MDHEN and CDR2 SYDVKM. CDR3 in amino acids: CASSLSQRGNEQFF. Here the CDR3 DNA reads TGTGCCAGCAGTTTATCTCAGCGGGGGAATGAGCAGTTCTTC.

The chain combines TRBV5-1 with TRBJ1-3; no firm D call. The CDR3 contains 16 residues. CDR1 SGHRS and CDR2 YFSETQ come from the germline V gene. V lost 0 bases and J lost 0, with 10 bases in between. Here the CDR3 DNA reads TGCGCCAGCAGCTTGGATGCGGTCAGCTCTGGAAACACCATATATTTT. It translates to CASSLDAVSSGNTIYF.

The CDR3 here is CATSRDKMGGTYTF. Here the CDR3 DNA reads TGTGCCACCAGCAGAGACAAGATGGGGGGAACTTACACCTTC. The J gene is TRBJ1-2, the V gene TRBV15; tentative D call: TRBD1 (5 bases). Germline values: CDR1 LNHNV, CDR2 YYDKDF (reference sequence). This CDR3 comprises 14 residues. V was pared by 0 bases and J by 11 bases, with 16 bases between.